The 20 T cell receptor beta chains given below trace back to one sample, sequenced in a study of blood T cell repertoires in COVID-19. Generated by immunoSEQ multiplex PCR, the TCRdb table keeps only in-frame clones and is missing some. The top ten hold over 2% of the sample, which has about 280,000 clones, approximately 83% seen once. The sequencing input was peripheral blood. These receptor sequences come from a woman aged 25 to 39 who had recovered from COVID-19.

The chain is built from TRBV6-5 and TRBJ1-2; D is uncertain. In germline, CDR1 is MNHEY, CDR2 SVGAGI. V dropped 6 bases and J dropped 3 bases, with 11 bases sitting between them. The CDR3 sequence is 13 residues long. The CDR3 DNA reads TGTGCCAGCAGAAGCAAAGATCACTATGGCTACACCTTC. Protein product: CASRSKDHYGYTF.

In DNA form, the CDR3 reads TGTGCCAGCCCCCGGGGGAGCACAGATACGCAGTATTTT. Its translation: CASPRGSTDTQYF. The chain joins TRBV2 to TRBJ2-3; D might be TRBD2 (6 bases). Germline CDR1 and CDR2: SNHLY and FYNNEI. The CDR3 is 13 amino acids. V was pared by 8 bases and J by 0 bases, with 9 bases between.

The rearrangement links TRBV6-5 to TRBJ2-7; TRBD2 aligns across 8 bases. The CDR3 is 14 residues long. The ends lost 6 bases at V and 3 bases at J; junction bases unmatched: 7. The germline CDR1 and CDR2 sequences are MNHEY and SVGAGI. The CDR3 sequence: CASSSGLGVYEQYF. The CDR3 DNA reads as TGTGCCAGCAGCTCGGGACTAGGGGTCTACGAGCAGTACTTC.

The chain uses TRBV4-3 and TRBJ2-7; 8 positions agree with TRBD1. The V and J ends lost 1 base and 5 bases, in that order; junction bases with no gene match: 10. CDR3 size: 16 residues. Germline CDR1 is LGHNA and CDR2 is YSLEER. The CDR3: CASSQAPTGDGNEQYF. CDR3 nucleotides: TGCGCCAGCAGCCAAGCGCCGACAGGGGACGGTAACGAGCAGTACTTC.

The chain has TRBV10-3 and TRBJ1-3; D call uncertain. CDR1 is ENHRY and CDR2 is SYGVKD in the germline V gene. The CDR3 spans 14 residues. V lost 2 bases to trimming and J lost 1 base, with 6 bases between them. CDR3: CAISEAISGNTIYF. In DNA, the CDR3 is TGTGCCATCAGTGAGGCGATATCTGGAAACACCATATATTTT.

J is TRBJ2-2 and V is TRBV15; perhaps TRBD2 as D (7 bases). Deletions cut 1 base from V and 4 bases from J, with 10 bases between. The germline CDR1 and CDR2 sequences are LNHNV and YYDKDF (reference sequence). The CDR3 loop spans 15 amino acids. The DNA of the CDR3 is TGTGCCACCAGCAGAGCGGGGGGCTTCACCGGGGAGCTGTTTTTT. Translation: CATSRAGGFTGELFF. The whole variable domain, filled in from reference TRBV15 and TRBJ2-2, reads DAMVIQNPRYQVTQFGKPVTLSCSQTLNHNVMYWYQQKSSQAPKLLFHYYDKDFNNEADTPDNFQSRRPNTSFCFLDIRSPGLGDTAMYLCATSRAGGFTGELFFGEGSRLTVL.

To note about this clone: A junction boundary mismatches the germline segment, possibly from a read error. DNA of the CDR3: TGTGCCAGTAGTATTCCCTACGATGAGCAGTTCTTC. Translation gives CASSIPYDEQFF. V gene TRBV19 combines with J gene TRBJ2-1; D is unclear. The CDR3 spans 12 residues. Germline V gene data show CDR1 as LNHDA and CDR2 as SQIVND (reference sequence).

The chain employs TRBV7-9 and TRBJ2-5; D may be TRBD1 (6 bases). The V end lost 5 bases, the J end lost 3 bases, and 13 bases lay between the germline ends. The CDR3 runs to 14 residues. Germline CDR1 SEHNR, CDR2 FQNEAQ (reference sequence). The CDR3 nucleotides are TGTGCCAGCAGCATAACAGGGAGTAAAGAGACCCAGTACTTC. Translated: CASSITGSKETQYF.

CDR3 residues: CASSTERPTDTQYF. DNA of the CDR3: TGTGCCAGTTCGACAGAACGTCCCACAGATACGCAGTATTTT. This chain joins TRBV6-5 and TRBJ2-3; D is perhaps TRBD1 (5 bases). Germline loops: CDR1 MNHEY, CDR2 SVGAGI. With 9 bases removed from V and 2 bases from J, the gap between germline ends came to 15 bases. The CDR3 is made up of 14 amino acids.

This clone is a singleton in its sample. The chain recombines TRBV4-2 with TRBJ1-4, with D hard to call. The germline V gene encodes CDR1 LGHNA and CDR2 YNFKEQ. The CDR3 loop spans 16 amino acids. V gave up 0 bases and J gave up 0 bases, with 8 bases separating them. CDR3 sequence (DNA): TGTGCCAGCAGCCAAGACCAACTTGCAACTAATGAAAAACTGTTTTTT. This codes for CASSQDQLATNEKLFF.

The chain recombines TRBV7-2 with TRBJ2-1, with 14 bases that match TRBD2. Germline lookup yields CDR1 SGHTA and CDR2 FQGNSA. Trimming cost V 5 bases and J 3 bases; bases outside gene matches: 9. The CDR3 extends over 18 amino acids. DNA for the CDR3: TGTGCCAGCAGCGAATCCTGGGGACTAGCGGGAGTCTACAATGAGCAGTTCTTC. Translated, it gives CASSESWGLAGVYNEQFF.

J is TRBJ2-7 and V is TRBV11-2; a weak D match, TRBD2 (6 bases). With 5 bases removed from V and 6 bases from J, the gap between germline ends came to 8 bases. This CDR3 region has 11 residues. Germline V gene sequence: CDR1 SGHAT, CDR2 FQNNGV. The CDR3: CASSPGGEQYF. CDR3 nucleotide sequence: TGTGCCAGCAGCCCCGGGGGCGAGCAGTACTTC. The complete variable domain, with remaining parts taken from reference TRBV11-2 and TRBJ2-7, reads EAGVAQSPRYKIIEKRQSVAFWCNPISGHATLYWYQQILGQGPKLLIQFQNNGVVDDSQLPKDRFSAERLKGVDSTLKIQPAKLEDSAVYLCASSPGGEQYFGPGTRLTVT.

The chain couples TRBV4-3 to TRBJ2-1; TRBD2 matches at 9 bases. Unmatched junction bases numbered 8, after V lost 1 base and J lost 7 bases. From germline, CDR1 is LGHNA and CDR2 YSLEER. This CDR3 region has 16 residues. The CDR3 here is CASSQAGAGGLNEQFF. The DNA for the CDR3 is TGCGCCAGCAGCCAAGCGGGAGCGGGAGGCCTAAATGAGCAGTTCTTC.

The chain joins TRBV19 to TRBJ1-5; D may be TRBD1 (5 bases). The CDR3 consists of 15 residues. The germline V gene has CDR1 LNHDA and CDR2 SQIVND (reference sequence). The V and J ends lost 2 bases and 2 bases respectively, with 10 bases between them. The CDR3 nucleotides are TGTGCCAGTAGTATAATGGGGGGTGGCAATCAGCCCCAGCATTTT. This sequence encodes CASSIMGGGNQPQHF. The variable domain in full, completed from reference TRBV19 and TRBJ1-5, reads DGGITQSPKYLFRKEGQNVTLSCEQNLNHDAMYWYRQDPGQGLRLIYYSQIVNDFQKGDIAEGYSVSREKKESFPLTVTSAQKNPTAFYLCASSIMGGGNQPQHFGDGTRLSIL.

This clone has just a few counts. The sample carries other DNA sequences with the same CDR3. This chain connects TRBV2 to TRBJ2-7, with D possibly matching TRBD2 (5 bases). Germline values: CDR1 SNHLY, CDR2 FYNNEI. The CDR3 extends over 15 amino acids. Deletions cut 2 bases from V and 3 bases from J, with 14 bases between. CDR3 DNA sequence: TGTGCCAGCAGTGAATGGGAGACAATGCTCTACGAGCAGTACTTC. It yields the protein CASSEWETMLYEQYF. Full variable domain (outside the CDR3, taken from reference TRBV2 and TRBJ2-7): EPEVTQTPSHQVTQMGQEVILRCVPISNHLYFYWYRQILGQKVEFLVSFYNNEISEKSEIFDDQFSVERPDGSNFTLKIRSTKLEDSAMYFCASSEWETMLYEQYFGPGTRLTVT.

The count of this clone is one. The CDR3 reads CASSGRTDGDSPLHF. The CDR3 bases are TGTGCCAGTAGTGGTAGGACAGACGGGGACTCACCCCTCCACTTT. The chain combines TRBV19 with TRBJ1-6; TRBD1 might be the D (6 bases). V gave up 5 bases and J gave up 10 bases, with 18 bases separating them. The CDR3 contains 15 residues. Germline V CDR1 and CDR2: LNHDA, SQIVND (reference sequence).

This sequence joins TRBV7-2 and TRBJ1-3, with no clear D. Trimming cost V 1 base and J 0 bases, with 13 bases left between them. CDR1 and CDR2 from the germline V gene are SGHTA and FQGNSA. The CDR3 totals 17 residues. Here the CDR3 reads CASSLDRPGYSGNTIYF. CDR3 nucleotides: TGTGCCAGCAGCTTAGATAGGCCAGGCTACTCTGGAAACACCATATATTTT.

The rearrangement joins TRBV12-3 or TRBV12-4 to TRBJ2-3; 9 bases map to TRBD1. Trimming cost V 4 bases and J 5 bases; bases outside gene matches: 1. This CDR3 is 13 amino acids long. CDR3 residues: CASSWTGEDTQYF. The DNA of the CDR3 is TGTGCCAGCAGTTGGACAGGGGAAGATACGCAGTATTTT.

The CDR3 region has the DNA TGTGCCAGCAGTTACCAAGCGGCTAGCACAGATACGCAGTATTTT. Translated, it gives CASSYQAASTDTQYF. The chain couples TRBV6-5 to TRBJ2-3; possible D gene TRBD2, 5 bases. CDR1 is MNHEY, CDR2 SVGAGI, per germline. V shed 2 bases and J shed 0 bases, with 9 bases lying between them. This CDR3 region has 15 residues.

This sequence joins TRBV6-1 and TRBJ2-1, with 8 bases lining up with TRBD2. The CDR3 consists of 13 residues. Germline-derived CDR1 and CDR2 are MNHNS and SASEGT. J lost 11 bases, V lost 2 bases, and 5 bases had no gene match. CDR3 nucleotide sequence: TGTGCCAGCAGTGAATCGGGGGGGGTCCAGCAGTTCTTC. It codes for CASSESGGVQQFF.